Reported below is one T cell receptor beta chain. One end of the junction does not line up with germline, which may come from a read error. The record originates from a study of T cells in localized non-small cell lung cancer. Sequencing was performed with immunoSEQ multiplex PCR; in TCRdb, only in-frame clones are kept and a portion is missing. The repertoire has 55,000 to 80,000 clones, about 83% of them found once; the top ten carry around an eighth. Germline V gives CDR1 SGHKS, CDR2 YYEKEE (reference sequence). CDR3 length equals 13 residues. The chain combines TRBV5-5 with TRBJ1-2, with D perhaps TRBD1 (5 bases). This TCR came from a female donor at least 60 years old with stage I lung adenocarcinoma. The input for sequencing was peripheral blood, taken before any cancer treatment. The DNA for the CDR3 is TGTGCCAGCAGCTCGAGACAGCTTTATGGCTACACTTTC. Its protein product is CASSSRQLYGYTF.